Sequencing of this T cell receptor beta chain was carried out in a study of blood T cell repertoires in COVID-19. Study information: Whether acute or convalescent, the COVID-19 samples came from the United States, Italy and Spain. PBMCs, B-cell-depleted T cells, or T cells provided the cDNA or gDNA that made up the material.

V lost 2 bases and J lost 2, with 4 bases in between. Germline V gene data show CDR1 as SGHNT and CDR2 as YYREEE (reference sequence). The CDR3 runs 13 residues. TCRdb's copy holds only in-frame clones and misses some; the assay was immunoSEQ multiplex PCR. The table has roughly 320,000 clones, about 82% seen once. The chain is built from TRBV5-4 and TRBJ2-2, with D uncertain. This TCR came from a human donor in a cohort sampled during active COVID-19. Material for sequencing was peripheral blood. The CDR3 nucleotides are TGTGCCAGCAGCTTAGCCAACACCGGGGAGCTGTTTTTT. It encodes CASSLANTGELFF. Complete variable domain (other parts from reference TRBV5-4 and TRBJ2-2): ETGVTQSPTHLIKTRGQQVTLRCSSQSGHNTVSWYQQALGQGPQFIFQYYREEENGRGNFPPRFSGLQFPNYSSELNVNALELDDSALYLCASSLANTGELFFGEGSRLTVL.